This is a list of T cell receptor beta chains from one sample in a study of T cell changes during pregnancy in multiple sclerosis. This table comes from immunoSEQ multiplex PCR, and its TCRdb copy is limited to in-frame clones, with some not included. The sample lists more than 50,000 clones, under 95% seen once, with 0.4% to 0.5% in the top ten. This sample comprised CD4+ T cells from peripheral blood mononuclear cells, obtained after pregnancy. These TCRs come from a female donor in good health, enrolled as a control in a pregnancy study. The CDR3 runs from the conserved cysteine through the conserved F or W. The D gene is left open where the match is weak.

CASSPDRPGILHF	TGTGCCAGCAGCCCAGACCGCCCGGGTATCCTCCACTTT	TRBV5-4	TRBJ1-6	.
CASSRTGEFGYTF	TGTGCCAGCAGCCGTACAGGGGAATTCGGCTACACCTTC	TRBV7-2	TRBJ1-2	TRBD1
CASALQGYNEQFF	TGTGCCAGCGCGTTACAGGGTTACAATGAGCAGTTCTTC	TRBV7-3	TRBJ2-1	.
CASSNIGGNTGELFF	TGTGCCAGCAGCAATATTGGAGGGAACACCGGGGAGCTGTTTTTT	TRBV9	TRBJ2-2	.
CASSFVRLPGGNYGYTF	TGTGCCAGCAGCTTCGTTCGTCTTCCAGGGGGAAACTATGGCTACACCTTC	TRBV5-6	TRBJ1-2	TRBD1
CASSVTSGETEAFF	TGCGCCAGCAGCGTCACATCAGGGGAGACTGAAGCTTTCTTT	TRBV5-1	TRBJ1-1	.
CASSLLASEAFF	TGTGCCAGCAGCTTGTTGGCCTCTGAAGCTTTCTTT	TRBV5-4	TRBJ1-1	.
CASSPLSRGLYGELFF	TGTGCCAGTTCCCCCTTAAGCAGGGGGCTGTACGGGGAGCTGTTTTTT	TRBV7-3	TRBJ2-2	TRBD1
CASSYTGTQTYEQYF	TGTGCCAGCAGTTACACCGGGACACAGACCTACGAGCAGTACTTC	TRBV6-5	TRBJ2-7	.
CASSSLGTEAFF	TGTGCCAGCAGCTCGCTAGGAACTGAAGCTTTCTTT	TRBV5-8	TRBJ1-1	.
CASSLAGGGNNEQFF	TGTGCCAGCAGTCTAGCGGGGGGCGGGAACAATGAGCAGTTCTTC	TRBV7-2	TRBJ2-1	TRBD2
CAWSANPTSFDTDTQYF	TGTGCCTGGAGTGCGAATCCTACTAGTTTTGACACAGATACGCAGTATTTT	TRBV30	TRBJ2-3	.
CASSQISIGRGSNQPQHF	TGCGCCAGCAGCCAGATCTCTATAGGGAGGGGGAGCAATCAGCCCCAGCATTTT	TRBV4-1	TRBJ1-5	.
CAWSVAWTGGEQYF	TGTGCCTGGAGTGTGGCTTGGACAGGGGGCGAGCAGTACTTC	TRBV30	TRBJ2-7	TRBD1
CASSKIGGVQYNEQFF	TGTGCCAGCAGTAAAATAGGGGGGGTACAATACAATGAGCAGTTCTTC	TRBV27	TRBJ2-1	.
CASSRGRSELDTEAFF	TGTGCCAGCAGCCGCGGGCGGTCCGAGCTGGACACTGAAGCTTTCTTT	TRBV7-9	TRBJ1-1	.
CASTRTGVNTEAFF	TGTGCCAGCACCCGGACAGGGGTGAACACTGAAGCTTTCTTT	TRBV2	TRBJ1-1	TRBD1
CSVGREGYIQYF	TGCAGCGTTGGCCGGGAGGGATACATTCAGTACTTC	TRBV29-1	TRBJ2-4	TRBD2
CASRRQGSSEAFF	TGTGCCAGCAGGAGACAGGGTAGTTCTGAAGCTTTCTTT	TRBV6-5	TRBJ1-1	TRBD1
CASSQDLTGQIYNEQFF	TGCGCCAGCAGCCAAGATCTTACGGGACAGATATACAATGAGCAGTTCTTC	TRBV4-3	TRBJ2-1	TRBD1
CASSLQGAYEQYF	TGCGCCAGCAGCTTACAGGGGGCCTACGAGCAGTACTTC	TRBV5-1	TRBJ2-7	TRBD1
CASSPEGIYQPQHF	TGCGCCAGCAGCCCCGAGGGTATCTATCAGCCCCAGCATTTT	TRBV5-1	TRBJ1-5	.
CASAEARNTIYF	TGTGCCAGCGCAGAGGCTCGAAACACCATATATTTT	TRBV7-2	TRBJ1-3	.
CASGSLRTGLYGYTF	TGTGCTAGTGGTTCGCTTAGAACAGGCCTCTATGGCTACACCTTC	TRBV12-5	TRBJ1-2	.
CASSLLRTDSNTEAFF	TGTGCCAGCAGCTTATTACGGACGGACTCGAACACTGAAGCTTTCTTT	TRBV7-8	TRBJ1-1	.
CASSTSYEQYF	TGTGCCAGCAGCACTTCCTACGAGCAGTACTTC	TRBV11-3	TRBJ2-7	.
CASSTRQGDGYTF	TGTGCCAGCAGCACAAGACAGGGCGATGGCTACACCTTC	TRBV5-6	TRBJ1-2	TRBD1
CASSLPGGSGAYEQYF	TGTGCCAGCAGCTTACCGGGCGGCAGCGGGGCCTACGAGCAGTACTTC	TRBV7-2	TRBJ2-7	TRBD2
CASNKLGGADTGELFF	TGTGCCAGCAACAAACTGGGGGGGGCTGACACCGGGGAGCTGTTTTTT	TRBV7-3	TRBJ2-2	.
CASSESLDRGYEQYF	TGTGCCAGCAGTGAATCTTTGGACAGGGGCTACGAGCAGTACTTC	TRBV6-1	TRBJ2-7	TRBD1